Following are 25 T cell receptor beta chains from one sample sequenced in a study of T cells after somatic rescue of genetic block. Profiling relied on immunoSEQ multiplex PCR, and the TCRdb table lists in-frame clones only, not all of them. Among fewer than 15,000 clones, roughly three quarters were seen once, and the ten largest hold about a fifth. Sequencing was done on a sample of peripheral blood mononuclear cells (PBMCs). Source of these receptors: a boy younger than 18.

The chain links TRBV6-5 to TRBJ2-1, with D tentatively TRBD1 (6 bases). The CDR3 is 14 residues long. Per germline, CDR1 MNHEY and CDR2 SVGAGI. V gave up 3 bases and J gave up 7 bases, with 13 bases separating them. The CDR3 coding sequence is TGTGCCAGCAGTTATTTCCAGGGGACGAATGAGCAGTTCTTC. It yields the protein CASSYFQGTNEQFF.

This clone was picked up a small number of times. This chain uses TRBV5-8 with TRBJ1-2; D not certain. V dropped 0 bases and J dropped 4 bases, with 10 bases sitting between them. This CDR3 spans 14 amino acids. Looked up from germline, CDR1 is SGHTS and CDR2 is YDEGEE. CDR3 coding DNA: TGTGCCAGCAGCTTGGGCGGGTCAGCCTATGGCTACACCTTC. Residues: CASSLGGSAYGYTF.

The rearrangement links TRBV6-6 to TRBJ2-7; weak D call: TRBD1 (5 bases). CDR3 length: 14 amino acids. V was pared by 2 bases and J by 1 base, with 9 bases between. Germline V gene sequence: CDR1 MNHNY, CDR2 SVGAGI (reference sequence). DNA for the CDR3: TGTGCCAGCAGTTACAGCAGGGCTTCCTACGAGCAGTACTTC. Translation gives CASSYSRASYEQYF.

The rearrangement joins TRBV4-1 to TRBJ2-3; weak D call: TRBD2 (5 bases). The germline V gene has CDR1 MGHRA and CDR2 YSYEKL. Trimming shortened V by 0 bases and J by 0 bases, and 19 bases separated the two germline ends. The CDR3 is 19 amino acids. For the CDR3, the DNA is TGCGCCAGCAGCCAAGAGCCGCAACGGGGTGGGGTAAGCACAGATACGCAGTATTTT. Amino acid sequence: CASSQEPQRGGVSTDTQYF.

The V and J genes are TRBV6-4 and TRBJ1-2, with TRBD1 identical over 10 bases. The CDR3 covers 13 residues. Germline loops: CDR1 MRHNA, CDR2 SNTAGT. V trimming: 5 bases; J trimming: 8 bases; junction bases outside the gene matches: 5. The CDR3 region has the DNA TGTGCCAGCAGTCTGACAGGGGGCGCAGGCTACACCTTC. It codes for CASSLTGGAGYTF.

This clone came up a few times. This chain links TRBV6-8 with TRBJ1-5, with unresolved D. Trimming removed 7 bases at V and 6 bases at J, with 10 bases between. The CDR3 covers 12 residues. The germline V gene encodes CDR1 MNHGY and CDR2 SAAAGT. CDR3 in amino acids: CASMVGGQPQHF. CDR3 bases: TGTGCCAGCATGGTCGGAGGTCAGCCCCAGCATTTT.

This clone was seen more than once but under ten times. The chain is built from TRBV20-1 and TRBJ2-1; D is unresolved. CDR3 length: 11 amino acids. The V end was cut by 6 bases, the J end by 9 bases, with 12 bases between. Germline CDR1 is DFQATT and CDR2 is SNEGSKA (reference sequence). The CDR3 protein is CSATLGPEQFF. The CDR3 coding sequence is TGCAGTGCCACTCTTGGGCCTGAGCAGTTCTTC.

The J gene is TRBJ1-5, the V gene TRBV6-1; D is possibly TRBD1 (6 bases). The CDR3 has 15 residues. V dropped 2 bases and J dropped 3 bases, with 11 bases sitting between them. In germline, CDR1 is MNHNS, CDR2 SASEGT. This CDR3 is CASSERHRDNQPQHF. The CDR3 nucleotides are TGTGCCAGCAGTGAACGCCACAGGGACAATCAGCCCCAGCATTTT.

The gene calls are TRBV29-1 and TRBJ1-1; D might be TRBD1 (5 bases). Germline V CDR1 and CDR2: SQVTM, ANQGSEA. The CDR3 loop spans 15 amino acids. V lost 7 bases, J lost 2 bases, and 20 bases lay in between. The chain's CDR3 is CSGESLSTVNTEAFF. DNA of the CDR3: TGCAGCGGAGAAAGTCTTTCGACAGTAAACACTGAAGCTTTCTTT.

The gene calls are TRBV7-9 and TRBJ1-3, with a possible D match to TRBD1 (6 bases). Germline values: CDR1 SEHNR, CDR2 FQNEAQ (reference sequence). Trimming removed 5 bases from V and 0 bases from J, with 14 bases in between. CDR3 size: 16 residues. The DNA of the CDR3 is TGTGCCAGCAGCCGAAGGGACATACCCTCTGGAAACACCATATATTTT. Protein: CASSRRDIPSGNTIYF.

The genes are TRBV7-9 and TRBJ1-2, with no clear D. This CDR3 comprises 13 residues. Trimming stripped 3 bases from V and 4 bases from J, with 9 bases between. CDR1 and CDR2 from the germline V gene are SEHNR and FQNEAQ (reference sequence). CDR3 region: CASSFRQSYGYTF. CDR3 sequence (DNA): TGTGCCAGCAGCTTTAGACAATCCTATGGCTACACCTTC.

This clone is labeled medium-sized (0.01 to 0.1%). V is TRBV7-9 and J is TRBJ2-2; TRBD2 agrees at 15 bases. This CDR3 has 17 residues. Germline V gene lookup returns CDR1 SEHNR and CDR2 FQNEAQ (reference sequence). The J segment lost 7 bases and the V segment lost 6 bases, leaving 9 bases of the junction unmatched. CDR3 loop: CASSPGLAGGKVGELFF. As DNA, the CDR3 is TGTGCCAGCAGTCCTGGACTAGCGGGAGGGAAGGTCGGGGAGCTGTTTTTT.

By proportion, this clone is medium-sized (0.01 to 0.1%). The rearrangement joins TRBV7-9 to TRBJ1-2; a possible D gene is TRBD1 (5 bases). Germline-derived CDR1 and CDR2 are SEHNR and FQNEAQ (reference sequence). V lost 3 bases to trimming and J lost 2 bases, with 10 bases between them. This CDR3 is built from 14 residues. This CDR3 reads CASSFRGTNYGYTF. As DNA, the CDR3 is TGTGCCAGCAGCTTTAGGGGAACGAACTATGGCTACACCTTC.

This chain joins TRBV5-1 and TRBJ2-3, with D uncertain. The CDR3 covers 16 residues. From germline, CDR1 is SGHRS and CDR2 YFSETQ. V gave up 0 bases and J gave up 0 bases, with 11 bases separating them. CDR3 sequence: CASSLAGSGSTDTQYF. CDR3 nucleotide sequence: TGCGCCAGCAGCTTGGCCGGTTCAGGAAGCACAGATACGCAGTATTTT.

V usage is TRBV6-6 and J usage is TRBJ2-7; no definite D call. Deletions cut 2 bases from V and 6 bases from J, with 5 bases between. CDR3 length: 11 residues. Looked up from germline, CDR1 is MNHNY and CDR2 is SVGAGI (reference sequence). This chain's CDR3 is CASSYELEQYF. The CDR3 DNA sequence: TGTGCCAGCAGTTACGAGCTCGAGCAGTACTTC.

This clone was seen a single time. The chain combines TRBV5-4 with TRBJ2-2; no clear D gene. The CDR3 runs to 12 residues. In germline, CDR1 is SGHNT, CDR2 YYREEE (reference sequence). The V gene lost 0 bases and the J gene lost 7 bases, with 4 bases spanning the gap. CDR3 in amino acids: CASSLVGGELFF. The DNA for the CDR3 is TGTGCCAGCAGCTTGGTGGGCGGGGAGCTGTTTTTT.

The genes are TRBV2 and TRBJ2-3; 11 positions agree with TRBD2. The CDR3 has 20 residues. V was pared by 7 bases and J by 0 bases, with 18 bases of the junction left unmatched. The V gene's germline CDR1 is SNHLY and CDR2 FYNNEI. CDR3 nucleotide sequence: TGTGCCAGCAAATTGTCGCTGGGACTAGCGGTATACCCTAGCACAGATACGCAGTATTTT. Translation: CASKLSLGLAVYPSTDTQYF.

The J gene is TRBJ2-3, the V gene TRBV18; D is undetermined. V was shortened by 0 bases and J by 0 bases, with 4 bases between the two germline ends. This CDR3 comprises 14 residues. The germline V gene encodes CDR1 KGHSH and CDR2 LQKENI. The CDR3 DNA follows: TGTGCCAGCTCACCACCAACTAGCACAGATACGCAGTATTTT. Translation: CASSPPTSTDTQYF.

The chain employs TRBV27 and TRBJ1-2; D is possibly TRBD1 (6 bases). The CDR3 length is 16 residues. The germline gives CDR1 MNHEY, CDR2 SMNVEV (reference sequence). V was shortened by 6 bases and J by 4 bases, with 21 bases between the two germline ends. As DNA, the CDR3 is TGTGCCAGCAGGGGGACATCGGGCGGAAGGGGCTATGGCTACACCTTC. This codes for CASRGTSGGRGYGYTF.

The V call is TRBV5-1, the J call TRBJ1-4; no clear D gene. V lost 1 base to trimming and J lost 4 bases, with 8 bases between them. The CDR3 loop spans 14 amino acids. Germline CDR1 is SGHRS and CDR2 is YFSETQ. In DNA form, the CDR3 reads TGCGCCAGCAGCTTGTCTGGCGGTAATGAAAAACTGTTTTTT. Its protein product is CASSLSGGNEKLFF.

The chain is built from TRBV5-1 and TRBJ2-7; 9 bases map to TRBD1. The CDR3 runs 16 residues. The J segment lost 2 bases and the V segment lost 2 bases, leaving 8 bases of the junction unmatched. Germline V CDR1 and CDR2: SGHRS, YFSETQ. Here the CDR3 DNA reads TGCGCCAGCAGCTTACCCCACAGGGGGCTCCCCTACGAGCAGTACTTC. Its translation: CASSLPHRGLPYEQYF.

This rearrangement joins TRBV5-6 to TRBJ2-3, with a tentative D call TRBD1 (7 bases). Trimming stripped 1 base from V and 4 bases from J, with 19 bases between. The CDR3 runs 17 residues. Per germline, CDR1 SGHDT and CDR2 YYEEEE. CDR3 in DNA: TGTGCCAGCAGCTTGCTTCAGGGGGGAAGTTCCGCAGATACGCAGTATTTT. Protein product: CASSLLQGGSSADTQYF.

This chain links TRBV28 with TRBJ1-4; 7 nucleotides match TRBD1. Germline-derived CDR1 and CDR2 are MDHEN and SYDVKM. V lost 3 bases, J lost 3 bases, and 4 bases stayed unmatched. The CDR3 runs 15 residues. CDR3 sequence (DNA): TGTGCCAGCAGTTTTTGGGGACAGCCTAATGAAAAACTGTTTTTT. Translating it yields CASSFWGQPNEKLFF.

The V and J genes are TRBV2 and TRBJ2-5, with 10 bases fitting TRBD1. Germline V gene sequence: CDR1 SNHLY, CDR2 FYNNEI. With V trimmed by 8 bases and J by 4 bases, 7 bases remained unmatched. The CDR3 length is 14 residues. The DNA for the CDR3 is TGTGCCAGCGGGGGGAGGGACAGGGGAGAGACCCAGTACTTC. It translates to CASGGRDRGETQYF.

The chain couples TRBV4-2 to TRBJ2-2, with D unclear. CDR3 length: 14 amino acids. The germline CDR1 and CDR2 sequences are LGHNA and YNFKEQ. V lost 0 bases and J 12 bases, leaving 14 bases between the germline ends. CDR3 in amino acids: CASSQDDPTRQLFF. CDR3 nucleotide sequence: TGTGCCAGCAGCCAAGATGATCCCACCCGGCAGCTGTTTTTT.